The clone carrying this TCR beta chain was seen a handful of times. The antigen is unknown. The data were obtained in a study of human T cells and chemical hapten exposure. TCRdb re-called the RACE reads with MiXCR, one entry per CDR3 protein. The sample lists about 54,000 distinct CDR3 sequences; less than 10% were seen once. The CDR3 extends over 15 amino acids. Unmatched junction bases numbered 7, after V lost 5 bases and J lost 6 bases. CDR1 MDHEN and CDR2 SYDVKM come from the germline V gene. Broader study findings: Versus controls, significantly more large CDR3 similarity clusters arose from expanded TCRs. PT1 expanded TCR numbers tracked positively with patch test score. DPC sensitization produced no change in TCRs with frequency above 1 in 1000.

The time point denotes: patch test 2, 6 weeks after DPC sensitization. The sample's treatment: therapeutic diphenylcyclopropenone sensitization with weekly scalp DPC. This receptor was taken from a woman between 45 and 60 years old with alopecia areata. Some clones in this sample may be carry-over from other donors' samples. The source was whole blood, collected in connection with sensitization to the hapten diphenylcyclopropenone (DPC). V usage is TRBV28 and J usage is TRBJ2-3; 11 nucleotides align to TRBD2. The CDR3 loop reads CASSSRRTSGDTQYF. The DNA for the CDR3 is TGTGCCAGCAGTAGTAGGAGGACTAGCGGGGATACGCAGTATTTT.